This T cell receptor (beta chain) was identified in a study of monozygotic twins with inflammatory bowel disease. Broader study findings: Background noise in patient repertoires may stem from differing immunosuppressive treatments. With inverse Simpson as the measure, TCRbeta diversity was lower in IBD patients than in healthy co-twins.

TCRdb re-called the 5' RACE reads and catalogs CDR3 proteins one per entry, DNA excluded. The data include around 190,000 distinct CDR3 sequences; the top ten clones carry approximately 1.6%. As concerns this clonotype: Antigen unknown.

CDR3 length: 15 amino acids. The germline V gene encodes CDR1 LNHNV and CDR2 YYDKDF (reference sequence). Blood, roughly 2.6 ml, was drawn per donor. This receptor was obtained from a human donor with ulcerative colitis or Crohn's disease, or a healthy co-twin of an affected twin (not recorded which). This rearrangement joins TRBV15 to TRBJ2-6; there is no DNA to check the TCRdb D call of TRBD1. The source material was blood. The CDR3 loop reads CATSRAAGTVGVLTF.